The sequence of this TCR beta chain was determined in a study of T cell responses to AZD1222 COVID-19 vaccine. V was shortened by 5 bases and J by 1 base, with 11 bases between the two germline ends. The CDR3 runs to 14 residues. Germline values: CDR1 MNHEY, CDR2 SVGAGI. Generated by immunoSEQ multiplex PCR, the TCRdb table keeps only in-frame clones and is missing some. The table has fewer than 150,000 clones, around 89% seen once. This sequence originates from an adult who received the AZD1222 COVID-19 vaccine. The sequencing used peripheral blood, collected 28 days after the second AZD1222 dose. The J gene is TRBJ1-1, the V gene TRBV6-5; unclear D gene. This chain's CDR3 is CASSPRTGNTEAFF. The DNA for the CDR3 is TGTGCCAGCAGTCCCCGGACGGGGAACACTGAAGCTTTCTTT.